A selection of T cell receptor beta chains follows, all from one sample in a study of CD8+ T cells in alopecia areata. Generated by immunoSEQ multiplex PCR, the TCRdb table keeps only in-frame clones and is missing some. The sample contains 170,000 or so clones, roughly 53% of which appear only once. The sequences come from CD8+ T cells sorted from blood, collected at week 24, from a patient treated with tofacitinib. The source is a human donor with alopecia areata. Both conserved end residues are part of each CDR3. The order of the fields is V gene, clone size, J gene, D gene, CDR3 length, CDR3 protein, CDR3 DNA. The D gene is left open where the match is weak. Only part of the rows carry a size: once, few, many, or a class if the clone is expanded.

TRBV11-2	.	TRBJ1-1	.	15	CASSLGPQRNTEAFF	TGTGCCAGCAGCTTAGGGCCACAGCGGAACACTGAAGCTTTCTTT
TRBV13	once	TRBJ2-4	.	17	CASSWGQGGIAKNIQYF	TGTGCCAGCAGCTGGGGTCAGGGGGGAATAGCCAAAAACATTCAGTACTTC
TRBV29-1	once	TRBJ2-3	.	13	CSVEGGRTDTQYF	TGCAGCGTTGAGGGCGGACGCACAGATACGCAGTATTTT
TRBV5-1	.	TRBJ2-1	TRBD2	13	CASSFTSGDEQFF	TGCGCCAGCAGCTTTACTAGCGGGGATGAGCAGTTCTTC
TRBV9	.	TRBJ2-7	TRBD2	15	CASSVETSRVHEQYF	TGTGCCAGCAGCGTAGAGACTAGCAGGGTACACGAGCAGTACTTC
TRBV2	.	TRBJ1-1	.	15	CASSEEAWRNTEAFF	TGTGCCAGCAGTGAAGAGGCCTGGCGGAACACTGAAGCTTTCTTT
TRBV30	.	TRBJ2-3	.	12	CAWRRETDTQYF	TGTGCCTGGAGACGGGAGACAGATACGCAGTATTTT
TRBV27	.	TRBJ2-2	.	13	CASSFSVPGELFF	TGTGCCAGCAGTTTTTCTGTTCCCGGGGAGCTGTTTTTT
TRBV7-9	.	TRBJ2-3	.	12	CASSSTRDTQYF	TGTGCCAGCAGCTCTACTAGAGATACGCAGTATTTT
TRBV6-6	.	TRBJ1-2	.	15	CASSSRDTLPDGYTF	TGTGCCAGCAGTTCCCGGGACACCCTTCCGGATGGCTACACCTTC
TRBV29-1	few	TRBJ1-1	TRBD1	12	CSVPTGDTEAFF	TGCAGCGTACCCACAGGGGACACTGAAGCTTTCTTT